This TCR beta chain was sequenced during a study of OX40 agonist ivuxolimab in advanced cancers. General study results and limits: Both CD4+ and CD8+ T cell populations in blood had undergone clonal expansion by week 6 at 0.1 to 3.0 mg/kg.

Baseline was the first blood sampling point, followed by cycle 4 day 1 and cycle 7 day 1. Details on this clone: What it binds is unknown.

Using immunoSEQ multiplex PCR, the repertoire was profiled, and TCRdb retains in-frame clones only, with some absent. The sample carries over 55,000 clones, 75% to 85% recorded once. Germline V CDR1 and CDR2: MNHNS, SASEGT. The length of the CDR3 is 15 residues. The V and J ends lost 5 bases and 0 bases, in that order; junction bases with no gene match: 3. The TCR originated in an adult with an advanced solid tumor such as melanoma, head and neck, liver or kidney cancer. This rearrangement joins TRBV6-1 to TRBJ2-3, with 9 bases matching TRBD2. The sample consisted of CD4+ or CD8+ T cells sorted from blood, taken in a trial of the OX40 agonist ivuxolimab. CDR3 region: CASSIAGASTDTQYF. The CDR3 region has the DNA TGTGCCAGCAGTATAGCGGGAGCTAGCACAGATACGCAGTATTTT.